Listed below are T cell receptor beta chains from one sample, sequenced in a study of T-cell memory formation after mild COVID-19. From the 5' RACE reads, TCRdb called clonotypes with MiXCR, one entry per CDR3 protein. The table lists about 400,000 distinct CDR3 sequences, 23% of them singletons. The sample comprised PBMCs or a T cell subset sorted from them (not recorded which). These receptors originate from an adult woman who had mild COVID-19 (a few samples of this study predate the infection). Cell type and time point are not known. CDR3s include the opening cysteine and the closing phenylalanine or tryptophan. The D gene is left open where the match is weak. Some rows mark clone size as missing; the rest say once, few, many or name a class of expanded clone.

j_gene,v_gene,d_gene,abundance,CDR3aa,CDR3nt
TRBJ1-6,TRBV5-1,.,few,CASSSGYTDSPLHF,TGCGCCAGCAGCTCGGGCTATACGGATTCACCCCTCCACTTT
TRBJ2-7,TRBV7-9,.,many,CASSLGVTYEQYF,TGTGCCAGCAGCTTGGGGGTTACCTACGAGCAGTACTTC
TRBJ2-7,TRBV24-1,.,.,CATSDSKTHEQYF,TGTGCCACCAGTGATTCCAAAACCCACGAGCAGTACTTC
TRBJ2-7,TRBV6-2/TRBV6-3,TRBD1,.,CASTPTLMKGATSEQYF,TGTGCCAGCACCCCGACCCTAATGAAGGGGGCGACATCCGAGCAGTACTTC
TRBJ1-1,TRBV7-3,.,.,CASSLAGGPTNTEAFF,TGTGCCAGCAGCTTAGCAGGAGGCCCTACGAACACTGAAGCTTTCTTT
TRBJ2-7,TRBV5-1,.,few,CASSFGAPTYEQYF,TGCGCCAGCAGCTTTGGGGCCCCAACCTACGAGCAGTACTTC
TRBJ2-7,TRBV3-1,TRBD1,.,CASSPGRTGVHEQYF,TGTGCCAGCAGCCCAGGTCGGACAGGGGTCCACGAGCAGTACTTC
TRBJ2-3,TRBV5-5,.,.,CAIRRGLDTDTQYF,TGTGCCATTCGGAGGGGGCTTGACACAGATACGCAGTATTTT
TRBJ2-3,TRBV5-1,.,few,CASSPQTDTQYF,TGCGCCAGCAGCCCACAGACAGATACGCAGTATTTT
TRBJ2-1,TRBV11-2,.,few,CASSSQVPGPTMRQFF,TGTGCCAGCAGCTCACAGGTACCGGGACCCACAATGAGGCAGTTCTTC
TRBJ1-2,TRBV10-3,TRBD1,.,CAISVPGQGTNYGYTF,TGTGCCATCAGTGTACCGGGACAGGGGACCAACTATGGCTACACCTTC
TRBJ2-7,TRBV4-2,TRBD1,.,CASSPTGTGAFYEQYF,TGTGCCAGCAGCCCGACCGGGACAGGGGCATTCTACGAGCAGTACTTC
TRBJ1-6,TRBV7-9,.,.,CASSLGQNNSPLHF,TGTGCCAGCAGCTTGGGGCAGAATAATTCACCCCTCCACTTT
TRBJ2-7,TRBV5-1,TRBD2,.,CASSPRAGLAASYEQYF,TGCGCCAGCAGCCCCCGGGCGGGACTAGCGGCTTCCTACGAGCAGTACTTC
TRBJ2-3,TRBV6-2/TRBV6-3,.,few,CASSSAGAQDTQYF,TGTGCCAGCAGTTCTGCGGGGGCCCAAGATACGCAGTATTTT
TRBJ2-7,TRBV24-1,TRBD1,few,CATSDRTGGYHEQYF,TGTGCCACCAGTGATCGGACAGGGGGCTACCACGAGCAGTACTTC
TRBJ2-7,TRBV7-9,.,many,CASSLDGGHREQYF,TGTGCCAGCAGCTTAGACGGGGGGCATCGCGAGCAGTACTTC
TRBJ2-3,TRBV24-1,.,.,CATSGELSTDTQYF,TGTGCCACCAGTGGTGAATTATCCACAGATACGCAGTATTTT
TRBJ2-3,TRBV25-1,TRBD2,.,CASSVAGGPADTQYF,TGTGCCAGCAGTGTAGCGGGAGGGCCGGCGGATACGCAGTATTTT
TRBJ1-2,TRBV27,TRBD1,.,CASSLTGGVNRGYTF,TGTGCCAGCAGCCTTACAGGGGGCGTAAACAGGGGCTACACCTTC
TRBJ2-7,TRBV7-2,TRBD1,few,CASSWDRSYEQYF,TGTGCCAGCAGCTGGGACAGGTCCTACGAGCAGTACTTC
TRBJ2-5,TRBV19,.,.,CASSIDPGFGTQYF,TGTGCCAGTAGTATAGATCCGGGCTTTGGGACCCAGTACTTC
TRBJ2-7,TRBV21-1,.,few,CASSKVARRLAFYEQYF,TGTGCCAGCAGCAAAGTGGCCCGGCGTCTCGCCTTCTACGAGCAGTACTTC
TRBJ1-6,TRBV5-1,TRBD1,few,CASSSGTGGPSSPLHF,TGCGCCAGCAGCTCCGGGACAGGGGGCCCTAGTTCACCCCTCCACTTT
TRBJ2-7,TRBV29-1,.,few,CSVEFRGDSYEQYF,TGCAGCGTTGAATTTAGGGGGGATAGCTACGAGCAGTACTTC
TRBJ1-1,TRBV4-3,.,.,CASKPFLSNTEAFF,TGCGCCAGCAAGCCCTTCTTATCAAACACTGAAGCTTTCTTT
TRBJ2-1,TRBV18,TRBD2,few,CASSQREGAYNEQFF,TGTGCCAGCTCCCAGCGGGAGGGCGCCTACAATGAGCAGTTCTTC
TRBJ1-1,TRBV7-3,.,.,CASSLTGAEDTEAFF,TGTGCCAGCAGCTTAACAGGGGCGGAAGACACTGAAGCTTTCTTT
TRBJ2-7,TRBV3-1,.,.,CASSHQEPAYEQYF,TGTGCCAGCAGCCATCAGGAGCCGGCCTACGAGCAGTACTTC
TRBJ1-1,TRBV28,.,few,CALQGPQNTEAFF,TGTGCCTTGCAGGGGCCCCAGAACACTGAAGCTTTCTTT
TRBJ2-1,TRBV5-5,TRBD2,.,CASSSRTSGTGSYNEQFF,TGTGCCAGCAGCTCTCGGACTAGCGGGACCGGCTCCTACAATGAGCAGTTCTTC
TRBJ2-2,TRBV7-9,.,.,CASSLAGTPNTPTGELFF,TGTGCCAGCAGCTTAGCGGGGACTCCTAATACCCCGACCGGGGAGCTGTTTTTT
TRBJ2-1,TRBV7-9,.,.,CASSLEREPYNEQFF,TGTGCCAGCAGCTTAGAAAGGGAACCCTACAATGAGCAGTTCTTC
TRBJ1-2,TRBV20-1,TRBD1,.,CSASGGGNYGYTF,TGCAGTGCTAGCGGAGGGGGCAACTATGGCTACACCTTC
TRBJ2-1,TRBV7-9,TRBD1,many,CASSYPDRVSYNEQFF,TGTGCCAGCAGCTACCCAGACAGGGTGTCCTACAATGAGCAGTTCTTC
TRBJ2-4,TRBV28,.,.,CASSHGDKNIQYF,TGTGCCAGCAGTCACGGGGACAAAAACATTCAGTACTTC
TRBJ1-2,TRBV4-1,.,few,CASSPLQEPNYGYTF,TGCGCCAGCAGCCCCCTACAGGAGCCTAACTATGGCTACACCTTC
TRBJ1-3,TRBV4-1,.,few,CASSQSGGNSGNTIYF,TGCGCCAGCAGCCAATCTGGGGGAAACTCTGGAAACACCATATATTTT
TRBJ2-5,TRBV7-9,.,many,CASSPAPMTQYF,TGTGCCAGCAGCCCGGCCCCTATGACCCAGTACTTC
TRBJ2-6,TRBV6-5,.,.,CATGRRMGALSGANVLTF,TGTGCCACCGGGAGGCGGATGGGGGCCCTCTCTGGGGCCAACGTCCTGACTTTC
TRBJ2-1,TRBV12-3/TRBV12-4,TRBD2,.,CASSWLAGGYEQFF,TGTGCCAGCAGTTGGCTAGCGGGAGGGTATGAGCAGTTCTTC
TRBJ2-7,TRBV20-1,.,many,CSADVRGIEQYF,TGCAGTGCGGACGTGAGGGGCATCGAGCAGTACTTC
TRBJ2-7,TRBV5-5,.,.,CASSHQAARQVTYEQYF,TGTGCCAGCAGCCACCAAGCAGCTAGACAGGTTACCTACGAGCAGTACTTC
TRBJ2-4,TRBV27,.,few,CASSNRVAKNIQYF,TGTGCCAGCAGTAACAGGGTAGCCAAAAACATTCAGTACTTC
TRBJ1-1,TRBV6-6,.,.,CASRDTGRLNTEAFF,TGTGCCAGCAGGGACACTGGCCGTTTGAACACTGAAGCTTTCTTT
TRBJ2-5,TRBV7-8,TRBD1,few,CASSNGQVWVQETQYF,TGTGCCAGCAGCAATGGACAGGTCTGGGTACAAGAGACCCAGTACTTC
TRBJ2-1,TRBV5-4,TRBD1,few,CASGTGGVYEQFF,TGTGCCAGCGGGACAGGGGGCGTCTATGAGCAGTTCTTC
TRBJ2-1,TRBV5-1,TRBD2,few,CASSLVTTSGEQFF,TGCGCCAGCAGCTTGGTAACGACTAGCGGGGAGCAGTTCTTC
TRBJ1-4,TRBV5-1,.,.,CASSLVGAREKLFF,TGCGCCAGCAGCTTGGTAGGGGCTCGCGAAAAACTGTTTTTT